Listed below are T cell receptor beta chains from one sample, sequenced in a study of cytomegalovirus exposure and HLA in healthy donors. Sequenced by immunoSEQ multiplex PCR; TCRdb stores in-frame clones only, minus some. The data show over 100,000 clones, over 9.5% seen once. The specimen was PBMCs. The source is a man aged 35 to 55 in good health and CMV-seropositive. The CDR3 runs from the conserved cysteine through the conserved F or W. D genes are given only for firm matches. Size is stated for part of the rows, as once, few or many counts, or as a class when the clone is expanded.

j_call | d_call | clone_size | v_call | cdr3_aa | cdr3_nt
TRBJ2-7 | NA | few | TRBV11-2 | CASRTQGLHEQYF | TGTGCCAGCAGGACCCAGGGATTGCACGAGCAGTACTTC
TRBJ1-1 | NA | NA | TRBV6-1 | CASRKRDTEAFF | TGTGCCAGCCGCAAACGGGACACTGAAGCTTTCTTT
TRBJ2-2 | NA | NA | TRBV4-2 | CASSLTGNTGELFF | TGTGCCAGCAGCTTAACAGGGAACACCGGGGAGCTGTTTTTT
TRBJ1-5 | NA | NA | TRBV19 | CASTVAQGSNQPQHF | TGTGCCAGTACCGTTGCACAGGGAAGCAATCAGCCCCAGCATTTT
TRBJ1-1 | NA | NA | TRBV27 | CASSYSPRRLNTEAFF | TGTGCCAGCAGTTATTCCCCTAGACGGTTGAACACTGAAGCTTTCTTT
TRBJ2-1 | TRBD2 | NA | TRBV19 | CASRGGRGLYNEQFF | TGTGCCAGTAGAGGCGGGAGGGGGCTTTACAATGAGCAGTTCTTC
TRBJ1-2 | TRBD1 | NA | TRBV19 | CASSPREGAIIGYTF | TGTGCCAGTAGTCCCCGGGAGGGGGCTATTATTGGCTACACCTTC
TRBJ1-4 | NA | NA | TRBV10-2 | CPDPGRDWEKLFF | TGCCCTGATCCGGGAAGGGACTGGGAAAAACTGTTTTTT
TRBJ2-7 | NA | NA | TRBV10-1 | CASSDGGFSYEQYF | TGCGCCAGCAGTGACGGGGGTTTCTCCTACGAGCAGTACTTC
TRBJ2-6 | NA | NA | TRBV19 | CASSIVRSGANVLTF | TGTGCCAGTAGTATAGTCAGGTCCGGGGCCAACGTCCTGACTTTC
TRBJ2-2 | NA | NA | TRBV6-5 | CASSYSTQGGTGELFF | TGTGCCAGCAGTTACTCGACCCAGGGGGGCACCGGGGAGCTGTTTTTT
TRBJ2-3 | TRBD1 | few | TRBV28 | CASRLGTGVDTQYF | TGTGCCAGCAGATTAGGGACAGGGGTGGATACGCAGTATTTT
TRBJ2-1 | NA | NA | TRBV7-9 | CASTRGSAGEGNEQFF | TGTGCCAGCACCAGGGGTTCGGCGGGAGAGGGCAATGAGCAGTTCTTC
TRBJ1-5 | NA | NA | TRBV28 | CASSLFQGRQPQHF | TGTGCCAGCAGTTTATTTCAGGGGCGTCAGCCCCAGCATTTT
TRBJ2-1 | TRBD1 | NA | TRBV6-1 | CASAGTGAYNEQFF | TGTGCCAGCGCCGGGACAGGAGCCTACAATGAGCAGTTCTTC
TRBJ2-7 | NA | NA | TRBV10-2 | CASSDPEFVVTYEQYF | TGCGCCAGCAGTGACCCCGAGTTCGTCGTGACCTACGAGCAGTACTTC
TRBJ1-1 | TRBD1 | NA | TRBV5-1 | CASSLGQDRVDFF | TGCGCCAGCAGCTTGGGCCAAGACAGGGTTGATTTCTTT
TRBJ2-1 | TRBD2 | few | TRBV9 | CASSVGLADYNEQFF | TGTGCCAGCAGCGTGGGACTAGCGGACTACAATGAGCAGTTCTTC
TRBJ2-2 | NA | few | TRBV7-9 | CASSLANDYITGELFF | TGTGCCAGCAGCTTAGCTAACGACTATATCACCGGGGAGCTGTTTTTT
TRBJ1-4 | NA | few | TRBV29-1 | CSAGGGGNEKLFF | TGCAGCGCCGGGGGGGGTGGTAATGAAAAACTGTTTTTT
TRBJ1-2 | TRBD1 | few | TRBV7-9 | CASSHSGDRSNYGYTF | TGTGCCAGCAGCCATAGCGGGGACAGATCTAACTATGGCTACACCTTC
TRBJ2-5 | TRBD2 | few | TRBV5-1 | CASSQRTSFQETQYF | TGCGCCAGCAGCCAAAGGACTAGTTTCCAAGAGACCCAGTACTTC
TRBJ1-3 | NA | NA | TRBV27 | CASSLFPPSRDMINTIYF | TGTGCCAGCAGTTTATTTCCTCCCTCCAGGGACATGATAAACACCATATATTTT
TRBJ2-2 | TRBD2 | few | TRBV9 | CASSVEVSGATGELFF | TGTGCCAGCAGCGTAGAGGTTAGCGGGGCCACCGGGGAGCTGTTTTTT
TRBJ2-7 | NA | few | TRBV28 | CASTLTEPYEQYF | TGTGCCAGCACCCTGACAGAGCCCTACGAGCAGTACTTC
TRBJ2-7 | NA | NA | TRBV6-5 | CASSLADEGYEQYF | TGTGCCAGCAGTCTAGCAGACGAGGGCTACGAGCAGTACTTC
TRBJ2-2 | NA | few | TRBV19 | CASSALQVGELFF | TGTGCCAGTAGTGCTTTACAGGTCGGGGAGCTGTTTTTT
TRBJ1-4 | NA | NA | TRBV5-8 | CASSSGIEKLFF | TGTGCCAGCAGTTCAGGGATTGAAAAACTGTTTTTT
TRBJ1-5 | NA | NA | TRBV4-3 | CASSQEVSGIGQPQHF | TGCGCCAGCAGCCAGGAGGTTTCAGGAATTGGTCAGCCCCAGCATTTT
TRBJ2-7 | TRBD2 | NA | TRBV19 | CASSDTSGPYEQYF | TGTGCCAGTAGTGACACTAGCGGTCCCTACGAGCAGTACTTC
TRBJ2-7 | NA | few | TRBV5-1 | CASSQDRTPRSYEQYF | TGCGCCAGCAGCCAAGACAGGACCCCGAGGTCCTACGAGCAGTACTTC
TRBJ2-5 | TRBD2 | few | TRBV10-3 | CAIRGLAEETQYF | TGTGCCATCAGGGGACTAGCGGAAGAGACCCAGTACTTC
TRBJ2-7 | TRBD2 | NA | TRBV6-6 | CASSYSSGSIYEQYF | TGTGCCAGCAGTTACTCAAGCGGGAGTATTTACGAGCAGTACTTC
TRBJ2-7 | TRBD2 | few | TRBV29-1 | CSVAGTSGTTEQYF | TGCAGCGTTGCCGGGACTAGCGGGACCACCGAGCAGTACTTC
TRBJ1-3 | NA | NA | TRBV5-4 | CASSSTGLGNTIYF | TGTGCCAGCAGCTCCACAGGGTTGGGAAACACCATATATTTT